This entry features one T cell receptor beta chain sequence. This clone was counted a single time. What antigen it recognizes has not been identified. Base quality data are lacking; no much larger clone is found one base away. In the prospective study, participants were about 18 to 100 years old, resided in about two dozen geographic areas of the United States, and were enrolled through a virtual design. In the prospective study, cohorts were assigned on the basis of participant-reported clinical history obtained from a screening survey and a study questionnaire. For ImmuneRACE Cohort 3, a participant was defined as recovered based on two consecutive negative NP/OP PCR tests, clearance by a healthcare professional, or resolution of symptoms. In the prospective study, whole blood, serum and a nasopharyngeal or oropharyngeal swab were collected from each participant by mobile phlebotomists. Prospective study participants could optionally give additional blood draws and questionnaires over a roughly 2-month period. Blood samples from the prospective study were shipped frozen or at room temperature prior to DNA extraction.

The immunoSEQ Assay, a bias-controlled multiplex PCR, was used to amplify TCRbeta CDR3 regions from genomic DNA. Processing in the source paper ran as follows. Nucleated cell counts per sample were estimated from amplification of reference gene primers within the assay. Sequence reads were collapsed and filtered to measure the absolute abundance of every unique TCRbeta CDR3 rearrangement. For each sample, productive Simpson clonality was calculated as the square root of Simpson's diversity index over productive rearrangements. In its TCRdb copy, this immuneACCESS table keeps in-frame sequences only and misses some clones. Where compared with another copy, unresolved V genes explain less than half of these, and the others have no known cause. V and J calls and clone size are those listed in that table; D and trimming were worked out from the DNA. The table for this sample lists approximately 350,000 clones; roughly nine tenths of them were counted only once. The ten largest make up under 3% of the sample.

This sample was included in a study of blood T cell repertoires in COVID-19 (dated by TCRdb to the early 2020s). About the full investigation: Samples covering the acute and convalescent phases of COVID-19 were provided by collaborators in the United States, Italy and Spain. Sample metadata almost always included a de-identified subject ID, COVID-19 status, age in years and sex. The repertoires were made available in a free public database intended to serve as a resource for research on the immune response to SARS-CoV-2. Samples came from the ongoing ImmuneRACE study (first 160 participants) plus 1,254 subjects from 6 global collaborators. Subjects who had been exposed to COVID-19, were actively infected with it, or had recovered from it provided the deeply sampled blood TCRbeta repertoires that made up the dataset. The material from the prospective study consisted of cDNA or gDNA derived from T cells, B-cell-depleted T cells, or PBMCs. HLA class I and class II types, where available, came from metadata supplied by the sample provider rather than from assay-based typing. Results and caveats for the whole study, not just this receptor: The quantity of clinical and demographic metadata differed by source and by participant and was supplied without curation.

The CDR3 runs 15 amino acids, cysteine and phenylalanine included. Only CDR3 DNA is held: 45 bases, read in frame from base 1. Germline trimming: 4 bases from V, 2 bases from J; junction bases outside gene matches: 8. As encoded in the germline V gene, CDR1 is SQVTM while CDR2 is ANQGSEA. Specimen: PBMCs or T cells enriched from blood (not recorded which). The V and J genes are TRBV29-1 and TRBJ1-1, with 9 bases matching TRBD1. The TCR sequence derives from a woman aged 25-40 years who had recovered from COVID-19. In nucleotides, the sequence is TGCAGCGTTGTCCCGGGACAGGGACCAAACACTGAAGCTTTCTTT. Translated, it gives CSVVPGQGPNTEAFF.